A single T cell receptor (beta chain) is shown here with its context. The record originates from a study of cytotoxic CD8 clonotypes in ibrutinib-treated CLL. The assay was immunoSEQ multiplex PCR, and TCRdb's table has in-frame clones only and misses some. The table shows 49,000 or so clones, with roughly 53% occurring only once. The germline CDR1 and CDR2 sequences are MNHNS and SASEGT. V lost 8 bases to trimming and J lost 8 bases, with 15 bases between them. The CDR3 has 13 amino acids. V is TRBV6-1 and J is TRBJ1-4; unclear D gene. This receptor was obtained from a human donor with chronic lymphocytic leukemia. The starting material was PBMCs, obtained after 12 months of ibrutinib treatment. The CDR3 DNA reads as TGTGCCAGCGGTAGAGGAGCCCAAGAAAAACTGTTTTTT. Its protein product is CASGRGAQEKLFF.